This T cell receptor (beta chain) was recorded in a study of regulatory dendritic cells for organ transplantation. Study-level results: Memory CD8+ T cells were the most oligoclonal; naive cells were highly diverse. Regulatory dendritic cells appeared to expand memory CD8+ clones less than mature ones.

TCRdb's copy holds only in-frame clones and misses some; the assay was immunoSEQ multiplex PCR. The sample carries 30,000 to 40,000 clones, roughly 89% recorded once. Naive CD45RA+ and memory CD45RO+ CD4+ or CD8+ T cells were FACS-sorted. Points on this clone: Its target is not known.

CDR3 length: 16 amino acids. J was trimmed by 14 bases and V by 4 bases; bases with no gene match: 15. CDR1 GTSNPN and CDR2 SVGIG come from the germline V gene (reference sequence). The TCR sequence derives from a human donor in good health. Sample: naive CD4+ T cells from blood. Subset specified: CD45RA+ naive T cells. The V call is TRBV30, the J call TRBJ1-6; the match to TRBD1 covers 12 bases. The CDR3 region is CAWNLGAGQGAKALHF. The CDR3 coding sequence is TGTGCCTGGAACCTAGGCGCGGGACAGGGGGCGAAGGCCCTCCACTTT.